This TCR beta chain originates from a study of blood T cell repertoires in COVID-19. At the level of the study: Acute and convalescent COVID-19 specimens originated in the United States, Italy and Spain. T cells, B-cell-depleted T cells, or PBMCs provided the cDNA or gDNA that served as material.

Seattle patients were enrolled while actively infected and followed longitudinally. Original data processing: The authors estimated nucleated cell counts from reference gene primer amplification. The protocol was immunoSEQ multiplex PCR, while the TCRdb copy is restricted to in-frame clones and leaves out a portion. The DNA gave D and trimming, while V, J and clone size come from that table. The table records some 56,000 clones, about 91% of them present only once. The clonotype was recovered from a woman aged 55-70 years with COVID-19, enrolled during active disease. The sequencing sample was made of peripheral blood.

CDR3 bases: TGTGCCAGCAGTTTAGGCATAAAGGGGCAAGCTTTCTTT. Residues: CASSLGIKGQAFF. This rearrangement joins TRBV12-3 or TRBV12-4 to TRBJ1-1; D possibly corresponds to TRBD1 (5 bases). V was pared by 1 base and J by 9 bases, with 12 bases between. CDR3 length: 13 amino acids.